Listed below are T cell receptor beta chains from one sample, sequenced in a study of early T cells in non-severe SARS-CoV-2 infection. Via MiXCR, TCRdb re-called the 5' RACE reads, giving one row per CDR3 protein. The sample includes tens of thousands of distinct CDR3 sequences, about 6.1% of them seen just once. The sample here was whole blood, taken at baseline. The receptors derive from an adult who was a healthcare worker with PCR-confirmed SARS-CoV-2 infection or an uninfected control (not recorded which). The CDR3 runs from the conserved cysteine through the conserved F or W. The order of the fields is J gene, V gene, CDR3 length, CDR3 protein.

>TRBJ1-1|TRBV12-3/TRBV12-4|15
CASSFHGTANTEAFF
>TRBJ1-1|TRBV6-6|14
CASSLRVENTEAFF
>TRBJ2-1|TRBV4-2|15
CASSSSGGALNEQFF
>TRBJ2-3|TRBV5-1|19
CASSHGPGPFPGGTDTQYF
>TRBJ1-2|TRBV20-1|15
CSASSGLEIVHGYTF
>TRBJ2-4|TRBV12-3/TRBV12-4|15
CASSLAPGAKNIQYF
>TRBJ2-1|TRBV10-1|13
CASSASGDNEQFF
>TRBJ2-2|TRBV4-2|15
CASSQEAERAGELFF
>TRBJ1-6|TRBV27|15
CASSLQGRIIVPLHF
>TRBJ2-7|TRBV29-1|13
CSVSHAVGYEQYF
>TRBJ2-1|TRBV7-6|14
CASSFRTDYNEQFF
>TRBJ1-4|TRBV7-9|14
CASLPGATNEKLFF
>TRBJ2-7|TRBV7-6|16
CASSLVGTSGAYEQYF
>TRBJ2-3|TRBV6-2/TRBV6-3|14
CASSGTGKGDTQYF
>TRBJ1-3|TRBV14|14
CASSQDHRGNTIYF
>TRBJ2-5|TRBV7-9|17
CASSLEFEAPAGETQYF
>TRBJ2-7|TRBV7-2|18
CASSFPLKTSGRTYEQYF
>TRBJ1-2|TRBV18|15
CASSPPGGTNYGYTF
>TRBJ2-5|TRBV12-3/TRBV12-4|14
CASSFGFIQETQYF
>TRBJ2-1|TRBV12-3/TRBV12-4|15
CASSLTTSLGNEQFF
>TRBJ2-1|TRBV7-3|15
CASSPELGGGNEQFF
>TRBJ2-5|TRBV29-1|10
CSVEETTNNF